Following are 14 T cell receptor beta chains from one sample sequenced in a study of vaccination and CD4 T cells after COVID-19. Documented treatment: approximately 9-day PBMC culture with coronavirus spike peptide pools or control peptides (ViraFEST assay). Oncomine TCR Beta short-read sequencing was applied to DNA from cultured CD4+ T cells. TCRdb called the PCR reads again in MiXCR, with one record for every CDR3 protein. The data contain 7,900 or so distinct CDR3 sequences, approximately 60% of them seen just once; the ten biggest clones take up 15% to 20%. Their recognized antigens are unknown. Sequenced material: cultured CD4+ T cells from blood, taken after SARS-CoV-2 vaccination. The receptors here all came from a human donor with COVID-19.

The chain joins TRBV15 to TRBJ1-2; the D is unclear. Trimming took 3 bases from V and 2 from J, leaving 7 bases between them. Germline V gene sequence: CDR1 LNHNV, CDR2 YYDKDF (reference sequence). The CDR3 length is 13 residues. CDR3: CATSRDVNYGYTF. In DNA, the CDR3 is TGTGCCACCAGCAGGGACGTCAACTATGGCTACACCTTC.

The genes are TRBV27 and TRBJ2-5; D is tentatively TRBD1 or TRBD2 (5 bases each). The CDR3 sequence is 13 residues long. Germline V gives CDR1 MNHEY, CDR2 SMNVEV (reference sequence). V was cut by 7 bases and J by 6 bases, with 15 bases left in between. The CDR3 DNA reads as TGTGCCAGCACCCCCCTGCAGGGACAGACCCAGTACTTC. Protein: CASTPLQGQTQYF.

The CDR3: CASSGTRKNEKLFF. CDR3 DNA: TGTGCCAGCAGCGGGACACGGAAAAATGAAAAACTGTTTTTT. The gene calls are TRBV6-2 or TRBV6-3 and TRBJ1-4; D is perhaps TRBD1 (6 bases). The CDR3 has 14 amino acids. Germline V gives CDR1 MNHEY, CDR2 SVGEGT. Trimming removed 6 bases at V and 5 bases at J, with 13 bases between.

On this clonotype: At one boundary the junction diverges from the germline segment, which might be a read error. The V and J genes are TRBV19 and TRBJ1-2; D is uncertain. The CDR3 loop spans 11 amino acids. CDR1 and CDR2 (germline): LNHDA, SQIVND (reference sequence). CDR3 amino acids: CASSNSFSLLF. In nucleotides, the CDR3 is TGTGCCAGTAGTAACAGCTTTTCCCTGCTCTTC.

This clonotype was recorded a few times. J is TRBJ1-1 and V is TRBV24-1, with D perhaps matching TRBD1 (6 bases). V was shortened by 9 bases and J by 1 base, with 14 bases between the two germline ends. This CDR3 is built from 14 residues. Germline V lookup: CDR1 KGHDR, CDR2 SFDVKD. The CDR3 protein is CATRGDNQNTEAFF. The CDR3 DNA reads TGTGCCACCCGTGGGGACAACCAGAACACTGAAGCTTTCTTT.

This clonotype was seen more than once but under ten times. V usage is TRBV5-5 and J usage is TRBJ1-6; D might be TRBD1 (5 bases). V lost 3 bases to trimming and J lost 6 bases, with 7 bases between them. Germline CDR1 reads SGHKS; CDR2 reads YYEKEE (reference sequence). The CDR3 loop spans 13 amino acids. CDR3 coding DNA: TGTGCCAGCAGCTATAGGGGTAATTCACCCCTCCACTTT. This translates into CASSYRGNSPLHF.

The rearrangement links TRBV11-3 to TRBJ2-2; TRBD1 agrees at 9 bases. V lost 3 bases, J lost 4 bases, and 3 bases stayed unmatched. The CDR3 is 15 residues long. Germline loops: CDR1 SGHNT, CDR2 YENEEA. The CDR3 DNA follows: TGTGCCAGCAGCTTGGGGACAGGGACCACCGGGGAGCTGTTTTTT. Encoded protein: CASSLGTGTTGELFF.

Only a few counts were recorded for this clonotype. The V gene is TRBV12-3 or TRBV12-4, the J gene TRBJ1-1; no clear D. V lost 0 bases, J lost 0 bases, and 2 bases lay in between. The CDR3 totals 13 residues. The DNA for the CDR3 is TGTGCCAGCAGTTTAGCGGTGAACACTGAAGCTTTCTTT. Translating gives CASSLAVNTEAFF.

The J gene is TRBJ2-1, the V gene TRBV4-2; 8 bases match TRBD2. V was clipped by 0 bases and J by 12 bases; unmatched bases: 4. The CDR3 extends over 13 amino acids. The germline CDR1 and CDR2 sequences are LGHNA and YNFKEQ. The CDR3 reads CASSQDFGGGQFF. The CDR3 nucleotides are TGTGCCAGCAGCCAAGATTTCGGGGGGGGGCAGTTCTTC.

This chain links TRBV10-3 with TRBJ2-1, with 9 bases matching TRBD2. The J segment lost 5 bases and the V segment lost 10 bases, leaving 12 bases of the junction unmatched. The CDR3 covers 15 residues. Germline CDR1 is ENHRY and CDR2 is SYGVKD. The CDR3 DNA is TGTGCCACCCAGCGCGGCGGGGGGGCCAACAATGAGCAGTTCTTC. It is translated as CATQRGGGANNEQFF.

This chain connects TRBV19 to TRBJ2-3; a possible D gene is TRBD2 (7 bases). Per the germline V gene, CDR1 is LNHDA and CDR2 is SQIVND (reference sequence). Deletions cut 3 bases from V and 2 bases from J, with 15 bases between. The CDR3 consists of 16 residues. The CDR3 spells CASSIRKAGATDTQYF. For the CDR3, the DNA is TGTGCCAGTAGTATTCGTAAGGCGGGGGCCACAGATACGCAGTATTTT.

This chain connects TRBV2 to TRBJ2-7; D is tentatively TRBD1 or TRBD2 (5 bases each). Germline lookup yields CDR1 SNHLY and CDR2 FYNNEI. CDR3 length equals 14 residues. Trimming took 4 bases from V and 2 from J, leaving 12 bases between them. CDR3 nucleotides: TGTGCCAGCAGTGGAATGAGGGGTACCTACGAGCAGTACTTC. Its protein is CASSGMRGTYEQYF.

The chain joins TRBV27 to TRBJ2-3; 10 bases agree with TRBD2. There are 15 residues in the CDR3. Germline assignment: CDR1 MNHEY and CDR2 SMNVEV (reference sequence). The junction had 3 bases not matched to a gene; V was cut back by 3 bases and J by 3 bases. The CDR3 DNA reads as TGTGCCAGCAGTTTTGAACTAGCGGGGACAGATACGCAGTATTTT. Translating it yields CASSFELAGTDTQYF.

The rearrangement joins TRBV5-1 to TRBJ2-2, with D tentatively TRBD2 (7 bases). Trimming took 4 bases from V and 5 from J, leaving 18 bases between them. The CDR3 contains 16 residues. Germline lookup yields CDR1 SGHRS and CDR2 YFSETQ. The CDR3 is CASSRVMGGPTGELFF. Written as DNA, the CDR3 is TGCGCCAGCAGCCGGGTCATGGGGGGGCCGACCGGGGAGCTGTTTTTT.